The 20 T cell receptor beta chains listed next were all sequenced from one sample in a study of sequential checkpoint blockade in melanoma. Treatment: randomized to nivolumab then ipilimumab (arm A) or the reverse (arm B). Libraries were prepared by immunoSEQ multiplex PCR; TCRdb keeps only in-frame clonotypes and omits some of them. The data hold 13,000 or so clones, with around 48% observed a single time. The specimen was CD8+ T cells sorted from blood (inferred from file names), collected from a patient given nivolumab and ipilimumab in sequence. All receptors come from a human donor with melanoma.

The chain employs TRBV6-1 and TRBJ2-1, with TRBD2 identical over 13 bases. CDR1 is MNHNS, CDR2 SASEGT, per germline. V shed 4 bases, J shed 10 bases, and the junction held 7 bases outside the gene matches. The CDR3 has 15 residues. DNA for the CDR3: TGTGCCAGCAGTGCTAGGACTAGCGGGAGTCAGGAGCAGTTCTTC. It codes for CASSARTSGSQEQFF.

V is TRBV29-1 and J is TRBJ2-1; 13 bases map to TRBD2. V was clipped by 6 bases and J by 9 bases; unmatched bases: 8. The CDR3 loop spans 14 amino acids. Germline values: CDR1 SQVTM, CDR2 ANQGSEA. Written as DNA, the CDR3 is TGCAGCGTCAACCCCGGGACTAGCGGGGCTGAGCAGTTCTTC. Amino acids: CSVNPGTSGAEQFF.

V and J are TRBV28 and TRBJ1-2; D unresolved. Germline V gene sequence: CDR1 MDHEN, CDR2 SYDVKM. The CDR3 runs 12 residues. Trimming removed 6 bases from V and 6 bases from J, with 11 bases in between. The CDR3 DNA is TGTGCCAGCAGCGAATTCAGGCATGGCTACACCTTC. Its protein is CASSEFRHGYTF.

The rearrangement joins TRBV5-5 to TRBJ2-7; TRBD2 aligns across 15 bases. Germline V gives CDR1 SGHKS, CDR2 YYEKEE (reference sequence). The CDR3 contains 15 residues. V shed 3 bases and J 2 bases; nucleotides not matched to a gene: 0. This CDR3 reads CASSWTSGGAYEQYF. DNA for the CDR3: TGTGCCAGCAGCTGGACTAGCGGGGGGGCCTACGAGCAGTACTTC.

The chain couples TRBV28 to TRBJ1-5; 7 nucleotides line up with TRBD1. Germline CDR1 MDHEN, CDR2 SYDVKM. With 4 bases clipped from V and 0 bases from J, the junction kept 3 bases outside the gene matches. The CDR3 totals 15 residues. CDR3 loop: CASSWDSNSNQPQHF. The CDR3, as DNA: TGTGCCAGCAGTTGGGACAGTAATAGCAATCAGCCCCAGCATTTT.

The chain recombines TRBV6-1 with TRBJ1-2; D call uncertain. This CDR3 has 19 amino acids. Per the germline V gene, CDR1 is MNHNS and CDR2 is SASEGT. V shed 1 base and J shed 0 bases, with 21 bases lying between them. The CDR3 nucleotides are TGTGCCAGCAGTGAAGTACCCTTGGCCCTGATTCGGGCTAACTATGGCTACACCTTC. Protein product: CASSEVPLALIRANYGYTF.

A single count supports this clone. The chain carries TRBV9 and TRBJ2-7; TRBD2 matches at 8 bases. CDR3 length: 14 amino acids. V trimming: 4 bases; J trimming: 4 bases; junction bases outside the gene matches: 7. CDR1 and CDR2 from the germline V gene are SGDLS and YYNGEE. Here the CDR3 DNA reads TGTGCCAGCAGCCCGACCGGGACTAGGTACGAGCAGTACTTC. Amino acid sequence: CASSPTGTRYEQYF. Using reference TRBV9 and TRBJ2-7 for the parts outside the CDR3, the full variable domain is DSGVTQTPKHLITATGQRVTLRCSPRSGDLSVYWYQQSLDQGLQFLIQYYNGEERAKGNILERFSAQQFPDLHSELNLSSLELGDSALYFCASSPTGTRYEQYFGPGTRLTVT.

As concerns this clone: Relative to the germline gene, one junction end is altered; a read error may explain this. The CDR3 coding sequence is TGTGCCAGCAGCTTAGGGACAACTAACTATGGCTACACCTTC. Its protein is CASSLGTTNYGYTF. The V gene is TRBV5-3, the J gene TRBJ1-2; D perhaps matches TRBD1 (6 bases). TRBV5-3 falls under the ORF class, with uncertain function. This CDR3 is 14 amino acids long.

V gene TRBV28 combines with J gene TRBJ2-5; D is undetermined. The end of the DNA aligns better with TRBJ2-7, so the J call may be wrong. CDR3 length: 14 residues. CDR1 is MDHEN, CDR2 SYDVKM, per germline. In DNA, the CDR3 is TGTGCCAGCAGGATGCCTGGAGACCCCTACGAGCAGTACTTC. Its protein product is CASRMPGDPYEQYF.

For this clone: The sample carries other DNA sequences with the same CDR3. The rearrangement links TRBV4-1 to TRBJ2-1; TRBD1 agrees at 8 bases. CDR1 MGHRA and CDR2 YSYEKL come from the germline V gene. V lost 1 base, J lost 7 bases, and 3 bases stayed unmatched. The CDR3 loop spans 14 amino acids. The CDR3 region has the DNA TGCGCCAGCAGCCAAGGGACAGGGTTAAATGAGCAGTTCTTC. Translating gives CASSQGTGLNEQFF.

In nucleotides, the CDR3 is TGTGCCAGCAGTCAGGGACAGGGATTAGTGGATCAGCCCCAGCATTTT. This gives the protein CASSQGQGLVDQPQHF. The V gene is TRBV28, the J gene TRBJ1-5; 9 bases align to TRBD1. Trimming cost V 5 bases and J 5 bases; bases outside gene matches: 10. There are 16 residues in the CDR3. Per germline, CDR1 MDHEN and CDR2 SYDVKM.

This clone is labeled medium-sized. The chain is built from TRBV7-9 and TRBJ2-7, with 8 bases aligning to TRBD1. After removal of 4 bases from V and 7 bases from J, the junction contained 3 bases not matched to a gene. The length of the CDR3 is 12 residues. Germline-derived CDR1 and CDR2 are SEHNR and FQNEAQ (reference sequence). The CDR3, as DNA: TGTGCCAGCAGCTGGACAGGGCGAGAGCAGTACTTC. The encoded protein is CASSWTGREQYF.

This chain uses TRBV19 with TRBJ1-2; 9 bases fit TRBD1. The length of the CDR3 is 16 residues. V was clipped by 0 bases and J by 2 bases; unmatched bases: 4. From germline, CDR1 is LNHDA and CDR2 SQIVND (reference sequence). CDR3: CASSIDGTGSNYGYTF. The CDR3 DNA reads TGTGCCAGTAGTATAGACGGGACAGGGAGCAACTATGGCTACACCTTC.

J is TRBJ2-4 and V is TRBV4-1, with 12 bases identical to TRBD1. Trimming removed 8 bases from V and 5 bases from J; junction bases left unmatched: 10. This CDR3 is built from 16 residues. Per the germline V gene, CDR1 is MGHRA and CDR2 is YSYEKL. The CDR3 is CASSPGQGASQNIQYF. Written as DNA, the CDR3 is TGCGCCAGCTCCCCGGGACAGGGGGCTTCTCAAAACATTCAGTACTTC.

This clone came up once. The rearrangement joins TRBV10-3 to TRBJ1-1, with D possibly TRBD1 on 6 matching bases. Germline V CDR1 and CDR2: ENHRY, SYGVKD. V was pared by 3 bases and J by 1 base, with 12 bases between. The CDR3 has 15 amino acids. The CDR3, as DNA: TGTGCCATCAGTGAATCAGGGGTGGAGAACACTGAAGCTTTCTTT. Amino acids: CAISESGVENTEAFF.

This sequence joins TRBV7-6 and TRBJ2-6; no clear D gene. The germline V gene encodes CDR1 SGHVS and CDR2 FNYEAQ. This CDR3 spans 17 amino acids. Trimming left V 5 bases short and J 0 bases short, with 14 bases between. In DNA, the CDR3 is TGTGCCAGCAGCCCCTCTAATCTTGTCTCTGGGGCCAACGTCCTGACTTTC. This gives the protein CASSPSNLVSGANVLTF. Supplemented by reference TRBV7-6 and TRBJ2-6, the full variable domain reads GAGVSQSPRYKVTKRGQDVALRCDPISGHVSLYWYRQALGQGPEFLTYFNYEAQQDKSGLPNDRFSAERPEGSISTLTIQRTEQRDSAMYRCASSPSNLVSGANVLTFGAGSRLTVL.

This chain uses TRBV6-5 with TRBJ1-1; a weak D match, TRBD1 (5 bases). CDR3 size: 13 residues. Looked up from germline, CDR1 is MNHEY and CDR2 is SVGAGI. V lost 2 bases to trimming and J lost 11 bases, with 15 bases between them. The CDR3 DNA reads as TGTGCCAGCAGTTACGGTTCAGGGTCACTTGCTTTCTTT. Amino acid sequence: CASSYGSGSLAFF.

CDR3 sequence (DNA): TGTGCCAGCGCCCCTGGGTGGGACACGCAAGAGACCCAGTACTTC. Protein product: CASAPGWDTQETQYF. This chain connects TRBV5-6 to TRBJ2-5; possibly TRBD1 for D (6 bases). This CDR3 comprises 15 residues. Germline-derived CDR1 and CDR2 are SGHDT and YYEEEE. Between the trimmed V and J ends, which lost 7 bases and 2 bases, there was a span of 18 bases.

This rearrangement joins TRBV7-9 to TRBJ1-4, with 11 bases aligning to TRBD1. The V gene end was trimmed by 3 bases and the J gene end by 5 bases; junction bases not matched to a gene: 8. CDR1 is SEHNR, CDR2 FQNEAQ, per germline (reference sequence). The CDR3 extends over 17 amino acids. Here the CDR3 reads CASSLWTGGNQNEKLFF. The CDR3 nucleotides read TGTGCCAGCAGCTTGTGGACAGGGGGCAACCAAAATGAAAAACTGTTTTTT.

This clone was counted between two and nine times. The sample carries other DNA sequences with the same CDR3. This chain uses TRBV7-9 with TRBJ1-1; 8 nucleotides align to TRBD1. V trimming: 2 bases; J trimming: 1 base; junction bases outside the gene matches: 0. CDR3 length: 14 amino acids. CDR1 SEHNR and CDR2 FQNEAQ come from the germline V gene (reference sequence). DNA of the CDR3: TGTGCCAGCAGCTTAACAGGGGGGAACACTGAAGCTTTCTTT. Its translation is CASSLTGGNTEAFF.